This TCR beta chain was profiled in a study of T cell responses to AZD1222 COVID-19 vaccine. Measured with immunoSEQ multiplex PCR; TCRdb has only the in-frame clones, and not every one. Of some 180,000 clones in the sample, approximately 92% were seen once. A note on this clone: Its target is not known.

General study findings and limits: Spike was spanned by vaccine-associated CD4 TCRs, with dominance at 160-218 and 743-854.

With 2 bases clipped from V and 4 bases from J, the junction kept 5 bases outside the gene matches. Germline values: CDR1 MNHEY, CDR2 SVGAGI. The CDR3 is 15 residues long. The chain employs TRBV6-5 and TRBJ1-1; TRBD1 aligns across 9 bases. The material sequenced was peripheral blood, taken 28 days after the second dose of the MenACWY control vaccine. The source of this sequence is an adult who received the MenACWY meningococcal vaccine as a control. The CDR3 is CASSYLGQGVTEAFF. DNA for the CDR3: TGTGCCAGCAGTTACCTGGGACAGGGAGTCACTGAAGCTTTCTTT.